A single sample gave rise to the 32 T cell receptor beta chains below, sequenced in a study of early T cells in non-severe SARS-CoV-2 infection. TCRdb independently ran MiXCR on the 5' RACE reads; one entry per CDR3 protein. The table shows 66,000 or so distinct CDR3 sequences, with approximately 13% occurring only once. The material sequenced was whole blood. The receptors here all came from an adult who was a healthcare worker with PCR-confirmed SARS-CoV-2 infection or an uninfected control (not recorded which).

DNA for the CDR3: TGCAGTGCAGACCTGAGGGCAGCAGATACGCAGTATTTT. As protein: CSADLRAADTQYF. The V gene is TRBV20-1, the J gene TRBJ2-3, with a possible D match to TRBD2 (5 bases). Germline lookup yields CDR1 DFQATT and CDR2 SNEGSKA (reference sequence). The CDR3 sequence is 13 residues long. Deletions cut 6 bases from V and 4 bases from J, with 14 bases between.

This clonotype came up a few times. The chain couples TRBV6-4 to TRBJ1-5, with D uncertain. Between the trimmed V and J ends, which lost 2 bases and 0 bases, there was a span of 11 bases. This CDR3 comprises 16 residues. Per germline, CDR1 MRHNA and CDR2 SNTAGT. The CDR3 sequence is CASSDPGSHSNQPQHF. In nucleotides, the CDR3 is TGTGCCAGCAGTGACCCCGGCAGCCATAGCAATCAGCCCCAGCATTTT.

This clonotype was picked up many times. This chain links TRBV5-4 with TRBJ2-7; D may match TRBD1 or TRBD2 (6 bases each). The ends were cut back, 3 bases at V and 5 bases at J, with 18 bases in the middle. The CDR3 consists of 15 residues. Germline CDR1 and CDR2: SGHNT and YYREEE (reference sequence). The CDR3 nucleotides are TGTGCCAGCAGCTCTTCGAGGGGGAGGAAGGACGAGCAGTACTTC. This sequence encodes CASSSSRGRKDEQYF.

Written as DNA, the CDR3 is TGTGCCAGCAGCGCCAGGGCGGGAGGGCCCTACGAGCAGTACTTC. It codes for CASSARAGGPYEQYF. The V call is TRBV2, the J call TRBJ2-7; TRBD2 matches 9 bases. V trimming: 6 bases; J trimming: 2 bases; junction bases outside the gene matches: 8. The CDR3 loop spans 15 amino acids. Germline-derived CDR1 and CDR2 are SNHLY and FYNNEI.

This clonotype was counted at least ten times. The CDR3 spells CSASTGTSGSWLSDTQYF. DNA of the CDR3: TGCAGTGCTAGTACCGGGACTAGCGGGAGTTGGCTCTCAGATACGCAGTATTTT. The rearrangement uses TRBV20-1 and TRBJ2-3; 14 positions match TRBD2. Germline-derived CDR1 and CDR2 are DFQATT and SNEGSKA (reference sequence). J was trimmed by 4 bases and V by 3 bases; bases with no gene match: 12. This CDR3 region has 18 residues.

This clonotype was detected a few times. The CDR3 loop is CASSFAHSPLHF. The CDR3 DNA is TGTGCCAGCAGTTTTGCGCATTCACCCCTCCACTTT. The chain is built from TRBV28 and TRBJ1-6; D gene ambiguous. V was trimmed by 3 bases and J by 8 bases, leaving 5 bases between them. CDR3 length: 12 amino acids. Germline CDR1 and CDR2: MDHEN and SYDVKM.

In its sample, this clonotype was seen a few times. The rearrangement uses TRBV4-3 and TRBJ2-1, with TRBD2 matching over 14 bases. CDR1 is LGHNA, CDR2 YSLEER, per germline. There are 18 residues in the CDR3. Unmatched junction bases numbered 9, after V lost 4 bases and J lost 4 bases. The CDR3 protein is CASSLRLAGGLRYNEQFF. CDR3 coding DNA: TGCGCCAGCAGCCTGAGACTAGCGGGAGGGCTCCGGTACAATGAGCAGTTCTTC.

This clonotype has ten or more counts. The chain has TRBV27 and TRBJ1-2; a weak D match, TRBD1 (6 bases). Trimming pared 5 bases from V and 4 bases from J, leaving 17 bases between. Per the germline V gene, CDR1 is MNHEY and CDR2 is SMNVEV (reference sequence). The CDR3 spans 15 residues. DNA for the CDR3: TGTGCCAGCAGTCCGAACCTGGGGGCTGTCTATGGCTACACCTTC. Protein product: CASSPNLGAVYGYTF.

The sample holds many counts of this clonotype. The rearrangement links TRBV20-1 to TRBJ2-1; possible D gene TRBD1, 8 bases. Trimming cost V 0 bases and J 8 bases, with 17 bases left between them. The CDR3 sequence is 15 residues long. Per germline, CDR1 DFQATT and CDR2 SNEGSKA (reference sequence). CDR3 in DNA: TGCAGTGCTAGAGACCGGAACAGGGGGAGGGATGAGCAGTTCTTC. Translating it yields CSARDRNRGRDEQFF.

The rearrangement uses TRBV6-2 or TRBV6-3 and TRBJ1-2, with D tentatively TRBD1 (6 bases). Trimming stripped 5 bases from V and 4 bases from J, with 11 bases between. The CDR3 loop spans 13 amino acids. Germline V gives CDR1 MNHEY, CDR2 SVGEGT. Here the CDR3 reads CASSRQALYGYTF. CDR3 coding DNA: TGTGCCAGCAGTCGACAGGCTCTCTATGGCTACACCTTC.

The V call is TRBV10-3, the J call TRBJ2-7; 7 bases align to TRBD2. CDR1 ENHRY and CDR2 SYGVKD come from the germline V gene. The CDR3 length is 14 residues. V lost 11 bases, J lost 6 bases, and 16 bases stayed unmatched. The CDR3 DNA reads TGTGCCGCCGGCGCCGACGGGAGGCTCGGCGAGCAGTACTTC. Translating it yields CAAGADGRLGEQYF.

This clonotype came up a few times. The chain links TRBV7-2 to TRBJ1-1; maybe TRBD1 (5 bases). The CDR3 spans 16 residues. CDR1 and CDR2 (germline): SGHTA, FQGNSA. V shed 1 base and J shed 5 bases, with 17 bases lying between them. The CDR3 nucleotides are TGTGCCAGCAGCTTAGGGGCGGCAGGACAAAGGACTGAAGCTTTCTTT. It specifies CASSLGAAGQRTEAFF.

This clonotype has at least ten counts. The V gene is TRBV10-2, the J gene TRBJ2-4, with D unresolved. Germline assignment: CDR1 WSHSY and CDR2 SAAADI. V lost 3 bases to trimming and J lost 6 bases, with 18 bases between them. The CDR3 totals 16 residues. This chain's CDR3 is CASSELISRVRNIQYF. As DNA, the CDR3 is TGCGCCAGCAGTGAACTCATTTCTAGGGTCCGAAACATTCAGTACTTC.

The genes are TRBV6-6 and TRBJ2-3; 10 bases line up with TRBD2. The CDR3 has 20 amino acids. Trimming at V came to 3 bases and at J to 0 bases, leaving 15 bases not matched to a gene. The germline V gene encodes CDR1 MNHNY and CDR2 SVGAGI (reference sequence). The CDR3 here is CASSYLLAGAIKTSTDTQYF. CDR3 DNA sequence: TGTGCCAGCAGTTATCTTCTAGCGGGAGCCATTAAGACTAGCACAGATACGCAGTATTTT.

This rearrangement joins TRBV7-2 to TRBJ2-6, with 9 bases fitting TRBD2. Trimming at V came to 1 base and at J to 0 bases, leaving 4 bases not matched to a gene. This CDR3 comprises 18 residues. CDR1 and CDR2 from the germline V gene are SGHTA and FQGNSA. CDR3 DNA: TGTGCCAGCAGCTTAGTAGCGGGAGTTTTCTCTGGGGCCAACGTCCTGACTTTC. Its translation: CASSLVAGVFSGANVLTF.

As regards this clonotype: The CDR3 ends on some other residue instead of the conserved phenylalanine or tryptophan, so this is likely a read error. The limits of the CDR3 on the DNA are not certain, so only TCRdb's listed CDR3 is given. The rearrangement joins TRBV7-8 to TRBJ2-7; TRBD2 is the table's D call, not checked against the DNA. The CDR3 comprises 12 residues, both ends counted. Germline V gene lookup returns CDR1 SGHVS and CDR2 FQNEAQ. CDR3 in amino acids: CASSSTLGQPLL.

The rearrangement joins TRBV7-2 to TRBJ1-2; no clear D. The germline gives CDR1 SGHTA, CDR2 FQGNSA. The CDR3 consists of 13 residues. V lost 3 bases, J lost 4 bases, and 9 bases lay in between. CDR3 region: CASSLGSFYGYTF. DNA for the CDR3: TGTGCCAGCAGCTTGGGGAGCTTCTATGGCTACACCTTC.

This chain joins TRBV29-1 and TRBJ1-1, with D perhaps TRBD1 (6 bases). Germline CDR1 and CDR2: SQVTM and ANQGSEA. The V end lost 7 bases, the J end lost 4 bases, and 13 bases lay between the germline ends. The CDR3 runs 12 residues. The DNA of the CDR3 is TGCAGCGCCGAAAGGGGGAGCACTGAAGCTTTCTTT. This encodes CSAERGSTEAFF. The whole variable domain, filled in from reference TRBV29-1 and TRBJ1-1, reads SAVISQKPSRDICQRGTSLTIQCQVDSQVTMMFWYRQQPGQSLTLIATANQGSEATYESGFVIDKFPISRPNLTFSTLTVSNMSPEDSSIYLCSAERGSTEAFFGQGTRLTVV.

In this sample, this clonotype turned up a few times. This sequence joins TRBV7-9 and TRBJ1-1; no definite D call. Trimming took off 1 base at V and 2 bases at J, with 5 bases between the two ends. Germline values: CDR1 SEHNR, CDR2 FQNEAQ (reference sequence). The CDR3 is 13 residues long. The CDR3 DNA reads as TGTGCCAGCAGCTTAGGCAAAAACACTGAAGCTTTCTTT. This gives the protein CASSLGKNTEAFF.

This clonotype was seen many times. The chain joins TRBV20-1 to TRBJ1-2; unclear D gene. The V gene lost 2 bases and the J gene lost 0 bases, with 10 bases spanning the gap. CDR1 and CDR2 from the germline V gene are DFQATT and SNEGSKA (reference sequence). The CDR3 consists of 14 residues. The CDR3: CSARRRHPNYGYTF. The CDR3 bases are TGCAGTGCTAGAAGAAGGCACCCTAACTATGGCTACACCTTC.

The gene calls are TRBV7-2 and TRBJ1-5; 7 positions agree with TRBD1. Germline V gene lookup returns CDR1 SGHTA and CDR2 FQGNSA. The CDR3 spans 14 residues. J gave up 7 bases and V 1 base, and 4 bases lay outside the gene matches. This CDR3 reads CASSLDRGGQPQHF. CDR3 in DNA: TGTGCCAGCAGCTTAGACAGGGGCGGACAGCCCCAGCATTTT.

The chain couples TRBV12-3 or TRBV12-4 to TRBJ2-1; the D gene is possibly TRBD2 (6 bases). The CDR3 sequence is 13 residues long. V was pared by 4 bases and J by 7 bases, with 11 bases between. The DNA for the CDR3 is TGTGCCAGCAGTTATACCCGGGGGAATGAGCAGTTCTTC. Translated, it gives CASSYTRGNEQFF.

This chain uses TRBV3-1 with TRBJ2-2; TRBD1 is a possible D gene (6 bases). The CDR3 length is 13 residues. The germline V gene encodes CDR1 LGHDT and CDR2 YNNKEL (reference sequence). Between the trimmed V and J ends, which lost 2 bases and 8 bases, there was a span of 9 bases. The CDR3 loop reads CASSQLRGGELFF. The CDR3 DNA sequence: TGTGCCAGCAGCCAACTCAGGGGAGGGGAGCTGTTTTTT.

This clonotype turned up a few times. The rearrangement uses TRBV5-1 and TRBJ2-2; TRBD2 matches at 11 bases. Germline CDR1 SGHRS, CDR2 YFSETQ. The CDR3 runs to 15 residues. Trimming removed 2 bases from V and 3 bases from J; junction bases left unmatched: 0. CDR3 bases: TGCGCCAGCAGCTTACTAGCGGGAGACACCGGGGAGCTGTTTTTT. Amino acid sequence: CASSLLAGDTGELFF.

This clonotype has a count of ten or more. The J gene is TRBJ1-5, the V gene TRBV20-1, with a possible D match to TRBD1 (6 bases). Germline V gene data show CDR1 as DFQATT and CDR2 as SNEGSKA (reference sequence). The CDR3 covers 18 residues. Trimming removed 4 bases from V and 4 bases from J, with 26 bases in between. The CDR3 DNA sequence: TGCAGTGCTAAAACCACCCAGGGGATCGGATGGGAGAATCAGCCCCAGCATTTT. Amino acid sequence: CSAKTTQGIGWENQPQHF.

J is TRBJ2-7 and V is TRBV25-1, with D hard to call. The germline V gene encodes CDR1 MGHDK and CDR2 SYGVNS. Deletions cut 8 bases from V and 3 bases from J, with 8 bases between. This CDR3 contains 11 residues. The CDR3 bases are TGTGCCAGCCTGAATCACTACGAGCAGTACTTC. This translates into CASLNHYEQYF.

The genes are TRBV7-9 and TRBJ1-1; 7 bases map to TRBD1. CDR3 size: 16 residues. V gave up 1 base and J gave up 0 bases; unmatched junction bases: 5. Germline lookup yields CDR1 SEHNR and CDR2 FQNEAQ (reference sequence). The CDR3 nucleotides read TGTGCCAGCAGCTTAGAGACAGGGTTTATGAACACTGAAGCTTTCTTT. This encodes CASSLETGFMNTEAFF.

With regard to this clonotype: No DNA is shown, since the ends of the CDR3 on it are uncertain; the CDR3 is the one TCRdb lists. This chain uses TRBV29-1 with TRBJ2-5; whether TRBD1, the table's D call, matches the DNA was not checked. The CDR3 totals 14 residues, both ends included. CDR1 and CDR2 (germline): SQVTM, ANQGSEA. CDR3 sequence reads: CSVPRSGRAGTQYF.

The sample holds one count of this clonotype. This chain uses TRBV9 with TRBJ2-3; possibly TRBD2 for D (6 bases). The CDR3 runs to 14 residues. V lost 3 bases to trimming and J lost 7 bases, with 15 bases between them. CDR1 is SGDLS, CDR2 YYNGEE, per germline. CDR3: CASSGLEGKHTQYF. The CDR3 DNA reads as TGTGCCAGCAGCGGACTAGAAGGGAAACATACGCAGTATTTT.

The CDR3 coding sequence is TGTGCCAGCAGTTTAAACTATGGCTACACCTTC. Encoded protein: CASSLNYGYTF. The chain employs TRBV28 and TRBJ1-2; D gene uncertain. Germline CDR1 reads MDHEN; CDR2 reads SYDVKM. The CDR3 runs 11 residues. V was shortened by 2 bases and J by 2 bases, with 0 bases between the two germline ends.

This clonotype turned up a few times. The gene calls are TRBV6-2 or TRBV6-3 and TRBJ1-1; D is ambiguous. Germline CDR1 reads MNHEY; CDR2 reads SVGEGT. Trimming shortened V by 2 bases and J by 4 bases, and 11 bases separated the two germline ends. The length of the CDR3 is 14 residues. CDR3 protein: CASSYARVGTEAFF. The CDR3 region has the DNA TGTGCCAGCAGTTACGCTAGAGTTGGCACTGAAGCTTTCTTT.

The chain is built from TRBV6-5 and TRBJ2-7; D unclear. Trimming removed 8 bases at V and 0 bases at J, with 17 bases between. The CDR3 consists of 15 residues. Germline V gives CDR1 MNHEY, CDR2 SVGAGI. The CDR3 is CASGRSVGSSYEQYF. The CDR3 DNA reads as TGTGCCAGCGGTCGGTCGGTAGGGTCCTCCTACGAGCAGTACTTC.